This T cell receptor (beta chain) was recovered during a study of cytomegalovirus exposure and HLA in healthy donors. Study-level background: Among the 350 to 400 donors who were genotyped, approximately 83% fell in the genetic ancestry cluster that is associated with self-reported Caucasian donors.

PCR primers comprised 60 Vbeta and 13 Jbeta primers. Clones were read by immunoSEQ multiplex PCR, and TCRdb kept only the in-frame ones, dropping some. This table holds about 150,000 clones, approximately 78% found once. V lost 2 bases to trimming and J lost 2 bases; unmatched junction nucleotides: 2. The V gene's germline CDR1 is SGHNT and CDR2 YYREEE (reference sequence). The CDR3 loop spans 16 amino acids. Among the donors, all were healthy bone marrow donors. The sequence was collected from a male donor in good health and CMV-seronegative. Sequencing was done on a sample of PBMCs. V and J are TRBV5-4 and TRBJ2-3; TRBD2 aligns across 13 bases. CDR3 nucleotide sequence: TGTGCCAGCAGCTTACTAGCGGGGGGGTCCACAGATACGCAGTATTTT. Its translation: CASSLLAGGSTDTQYF.